This entry features one T cell receptor beta chain sequence. The antigen remains undetermined. This record belongs to a study of shared clonotypes between healthy human individuals. Produced via immunoSEQ multiplex PCR; TCRdb's table is partial and in-frame only. The table shows around 2.5 million clones, with roughly 93% occurring only once. Study results and caveats: The rarefaction results pointed to incomplete sorted-subset sequencing despite large depth.

The V gene's germline CDR1 is SGHNT and CDR2 YYREEE (reference sequence). Trimming cost V 0 bases and J 3 bases, with 11 bases left between them. The CDR3 runs 15 residues. Sequenced material: naive CD4+ T cells from PBMCs. Subset: CD45RA+ positively selected. This chain links TRBV5-4 with TRBJ2-3; possible D gene TRBD2, 6 bases. This clonotype was obtained from a man aged 18-30 years in good health. Some clones in this sample may be carry-over from other donors' samples. CDR3 region: CASSLGGGMTDTQYF. Here the CDR3 DNA reads TGTGCCAGCAGCTTGGGTGGCGGGATGACAGATACGCAGTATTTT.